Listed here are 10 T cell receptor beta chains from one sample, sequenced in a study of blood T cell repertoires in COVID-19. Only in-frame clones appear in the TCRdb table, and some are missing; sequencing was by immunoSEQ multiplex PCR. The top ten hold less than 3.5% of the sample, which has 190,000 or so clones, around 88% seen once. Sequenced: peripheral blood. These TCRs come from a man over 45 with active or convalescent COVID-19.

J is TRBJ2-3 and V is TRBV7-2; D remains ambiguous. Trimming took 6 bases from V and 0 from J, leaving 7 bases between them. The CDR3 loop spans 13 amino acids. Germline lookup yields CDR1 SGHTA and CDR2 FQGNSA. The CDR3 nucleotides read TGTGCCAGCAGATTAACTAGCACAGATACGCAGTATTTT. It codes for CASRLTSTDTQYF.

The V gene is TRBV24-1, the J gene TRBJ2-6, with TRBD2 identical over 7 bases. The CDR3 covers 18 residues. CDR1 KGHDR and CDR2 SFDVKD come from the germline V gene. Trimming at V came to 9 bases and at J to 0 bases, leaving 13 bases not matched to a gene. For the CDR3, the DNA is TGTGCCACCCGTGGACCCGGAGCGGGAAGCTCTGGGGCCAACGTCCTGACTTTC. This sequence encodes CATRGPGAGSSGANVLTF.

This clone showed up just once. The rearrangement links TRBV7-6 to TRBJ1-4; 8 nucleotides agree with TRBD1. Germline V CDR1 and CDR2: SGHVS, FNYEAQ. This CDR3 contains 14 residues. With 5 bases clipped from V and 4 bases from J, the junction kept 3 bases outside the gene matches. The CDR3 loop reads CASSRTGLNEKLFF. The CDR3 DNA follows: TGTGCCAGCAGCAGGACAGGGCTTAATGAAAAACTGTTTTTT.

The chain recombines TRBV2 with TRBJ1-2; D is perhaps TRBD1 (6 bases). This CDR3 spans 14 amino acids. Germline V gene lookup returns CDR1 SNHLY and CDR2 FYNNEI. Trimming took 6 bases from V and 4 from J, leaving 15 bases between them. CDR3 amino acids: CASRAGTNFYGYTF. DNA of the CDR3: TGTGCCAGCAGAGCCGGGACAAACTTCTATGGCTACACCTTC.

This sequence joins TRBV29-1 and TRBJ1-3; possible D gene TRBD1, 5 bases. Trimming left V 7 bases short and J 4 bases short, with 23 bases between. The CDR3 has 16 residues. CDR1 is SQVTM and CDR2 is ANQGSEA in the germline V gene. As DNA, the CDR3 is TGCAGCGCCGAAACCCAGGGCCCTAGGGAAGGAAACACCATATATTTT. This translates into CSAETQGPREGNTIYF. Full variable domain (remainder filled in from reference TRBV29-1 and TRBJ1-3): SAVISQKPSRDICQRGTSLTIQCQVDSQVTMMFWYRQQPGQSLTLIATANQGSEATYESGFVIDKFPISRPNLTFSTLTVSNMSPEDSSIYLCSAETQGPREGNTIYFGEGSWLTVV.

This clone has only one observation. The chain uses TRBV5-1 and TRBJ2-1; unclear D gene. Per germline, CDR1 SGHRS and CDR2 YFSETQ. V was trimmed by 0 bases and J by 6 bases, leaving 13 bases between them. The CDR3 is 15 residues long. CDR3 nucleotide sequence: TGCGCCAGCAGCTTGGACGGTAAAGTCGGCAATGAGCAGTTCTTC. Its protein product is CASSLDGKVGNEQFF.

The chain joins TRBV7-3 to TRBJ1-6; D gene ambiguous. CDR1 and CDR2 from the germline V gene are SGHTA and FQGTGA. The CDR3 runs 15 residues. V was clipped by 2 bases and J by 7 bases, with 12 bases between them. CDR3: CASSLEGLRNSPLHF. The DNA for the CDR3 is TGTGCCAGCAGCTTAGAGGGCCTACGGAATTCACCCCTCCACTTT. Together with reference TRBV7-3 and TRBJ1-6, the CDR3 gives the full variable domain: GAGVSQTPSNKVTEKGKYVELRCDPISGHTALYWYRQSLGQGPEFLIYFQGTGAADDSGLPNDRFFAVRPEGSVSTLKIQRTERGDSAVYLCASSLEGLRNSPLHFGNGTRLTVT.

In this sample, this clone turned up once. The rearrangement joins TRBV18 to TRBJ1-6, with unresolved D. Germline CDR1 is KGHSH and CDR2 is LQKENI. Between the trimmed V and J ends, which lost 2 bases and 9 bases, there was a span of 5 bases. This CDR3 region has 12 residues. The CDR3 DNA is TGTGCCAGCTCACCATCCAGTTCACCCCTCCACTTT. As protein: CASSPSSSPLHF.

This chain links TRBV11-1 with TRBJ2-1; possibly TRBD2 for D (8 bases). V shed 7 bases and J shed 2 bases, with 15 bases lying between them. The CDR3 is made up of 15 amino acids. CDR1 is SGHAT, CDR2 FQDESV, per germline (reference sequence). CDR3 residues: CASTQGGLAYNEQFF. As DNA, the CDR3 is TGTGCCAGCACCCAGGGGGGACTAGCCTACAATGAGCAGTTCTTC.

The genes are TRBV28 and TRBJ1-1; D unresolved. The CDR3 runs 12 residues. The V end was cut by 4 bases, the J end by 8 bases, with 11 bases between. Per germline, CDR1 MDHEN and CDR2 SYDVKM. CDR3 in amino acids: CASSSKPIEAFF. CDR3 DNA sequence: TGTGCCAGCAGTTCCAAGCCGATCGAAGCTTTCTTT.